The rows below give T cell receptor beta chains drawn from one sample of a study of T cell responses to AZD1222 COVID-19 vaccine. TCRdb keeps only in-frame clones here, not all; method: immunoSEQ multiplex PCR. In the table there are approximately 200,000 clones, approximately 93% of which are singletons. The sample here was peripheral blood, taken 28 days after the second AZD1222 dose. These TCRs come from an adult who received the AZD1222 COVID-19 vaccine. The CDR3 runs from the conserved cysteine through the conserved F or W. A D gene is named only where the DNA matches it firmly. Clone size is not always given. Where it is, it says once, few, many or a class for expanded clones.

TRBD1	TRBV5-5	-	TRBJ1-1	TGTGCCAGCAGCTCGCAGGGGGCTTGGGAAGCTTTCTTT	CASSSQGAWEAFF
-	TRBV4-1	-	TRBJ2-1	TGCGCCAGCAGCCAAGGCGGTTCGGGTGCGGATGAGCAGTTCTTC	CASSQGGSGADEQFF
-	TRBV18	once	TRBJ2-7	TGTGCCAGCTCAGGTCAGGGAATACGGGAGCAGTACTTC	CASSGQGIREQYF
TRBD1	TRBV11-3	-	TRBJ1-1	TGTGCCAGCAGCCCGGGGACAGGGGGGCTGAAAGCTTTCTTT	CASSPGTGGLKAFF
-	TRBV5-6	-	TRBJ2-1	TGTGCCAGCAGCTCCGGGACTGCGAAGACGGGGAATGAGCAGTTCTTC	CASSSGTAKTGNEQFF
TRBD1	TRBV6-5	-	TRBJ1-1	TGTGCCAGCAGTCCCCGACAGGGGGGAAACACTGAAGCTTTCTTT	CASSPRQGGNTEAFF
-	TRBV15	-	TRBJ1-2	TGTGCCACCAGCAGTGGCAAGAACTATGGCTACACCTTC	CATSSGKNYGYTF
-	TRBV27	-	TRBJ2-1	TGTGCCAGCAGTGCCCGGGACGAGGTCCTCCTAAGCTCCTACAATGAGCAGTTCTTC	CASSARDEVLLSSYNEQFF
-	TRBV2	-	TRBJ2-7	TGTGCCAGCAGTCGCAACAGGGCGTACGAGCAGTACTTC	CASSRNRAYEQYF
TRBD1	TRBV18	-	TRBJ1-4	TGTGCCAGCTCAGCAGGACAGGGGGCAAATGAAAAACTGTTTTTT	CASSAGQGANEKLFF
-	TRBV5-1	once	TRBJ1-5	TGCGCCAGCAGCAAATACGGGGGAGGCAATCAGCCCCAGCATTTT	CASSKYGGGNQPQHF
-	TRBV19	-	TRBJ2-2	TGTGCCAGTAGTATAGGTCCAGGACTAAACACCGGGGAGCTGTTTTTT	CASSIGPGLNTGELFF
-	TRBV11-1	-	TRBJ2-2	TGTGCCAGCAGCTTAGGGAGGACACACACCGGGGAGCTGTTTTTT	CASSLGRTHTGELFF
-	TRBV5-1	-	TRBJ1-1	TGCGCCAGCAGCGAGGACAGTGGTAGGAACACTGAAGCTTTCTTT	CASSEDSGRNTEAFF
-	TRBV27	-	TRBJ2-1	TGTGCCAGCAGTTCATTATCTCTAGGGAATCCCTACAATGAGCAGTTCTTC	CASSSLSLGNPYNEQFF
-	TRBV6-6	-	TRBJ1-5	TGTGCCAGTTGGGGGACCTATAGCAATCAGCCCCAGCATTTT	CASWGTYSNQPQHF
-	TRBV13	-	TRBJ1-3	TGTGCCAGCAGACAAGATCTGGGGGACACCATATATTTT	CASRQDLGDTIYF
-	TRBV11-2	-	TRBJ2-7	TGTGCCAGCAGCTCCTCGGCAGGGGCGAGCACATACGAGCAGTACTTC	CASSSSAGASTYEQYF
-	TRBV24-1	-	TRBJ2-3	TGTGCCACCGGCCTGGGCACAGATACGCAGTATTTT	CATGLGTDTQYF
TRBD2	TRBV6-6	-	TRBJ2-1	TGTGCCAGCAGTTACCAGGCGGGAGCCCCCAACGATGAGCAGTTCTTC	CASSYQAGAPNDEQFF
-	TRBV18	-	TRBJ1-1	TGTGCCAGCTCACCCGGGACTTTAGGGAACACTGAAGCTTTCTTT	CASSPGTLGNTEAFF
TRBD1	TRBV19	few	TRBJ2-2	TGTGCCAGTAGCCGCCGGGACAGGGGGCAAGGCGGGGAGCTGTTTTTT	CASSRRDRGQGGELFF
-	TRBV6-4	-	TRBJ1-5	TGTGCCAGCAGGACGGAGCCTTATAGCAATCAGCCCCAGCATTTT	CASRTEPYSNQPQHF
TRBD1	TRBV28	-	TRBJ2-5	TGTGCCAGCAGTTCGCAGACAGGGGGCGCGGGGACCCAGTACTTC	CASSSQTGGAGTQYF
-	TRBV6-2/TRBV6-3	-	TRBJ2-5	TGTGCCAGCAGTTACCCGGGCACCTTTGACAGGACGGGGACCCAGTACTTC	CASSYPGTFDRTGTQYF
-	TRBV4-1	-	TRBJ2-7	TGCGCCAGCAGCCCAACCGGGTCACCAGGGTACGAGCAGTACTTC	CASSPTGSPGYEQYF
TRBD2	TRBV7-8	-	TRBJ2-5	TGTGCCAGCAGCTTGGGACTAGACACTCCGGAGACCCAGTACTTC	CASSLGLDTPETQYF
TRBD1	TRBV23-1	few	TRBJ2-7	TGCGCCAGCAGTCAATATCGGCAGGGGGCCTACGAGCAGTACTTC	CASSQYRQGAYEQYF
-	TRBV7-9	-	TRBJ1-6	TGTGCCAGCAGCTTAAGGAGAGAAGGATCACCCCTCCACTTT	CASSLRREGSPLHF
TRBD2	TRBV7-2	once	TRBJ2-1	TGTGCCAGCAGCTCCATAGCGGGGAGCTCCTACAATGAGCAGTTCTTC	CASSSIAGSSYNEQFF
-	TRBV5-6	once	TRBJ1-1	TGTGCCAGCAGCTTGTATTTTGGTGGTACTGAAGCTTTCTTT	CASSLYFGGTEAFF
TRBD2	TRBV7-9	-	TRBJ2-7	TGTGCCAGCAGCCTTTGGACTAGCGGGAGTGACGAGCAGTACTTC	CASSLWTSGSDEQYF
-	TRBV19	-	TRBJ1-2	TGTGCCAGTAGTATAGGCTCCGCCTATGGCTACACCTTC	CASSIGSAYGYTF
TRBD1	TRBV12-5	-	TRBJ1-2	TGTGCTAGTGGTCCGGATACAGGGGGGACCTATGGCTACACCTTC	CASGPDTGGTYGYTF
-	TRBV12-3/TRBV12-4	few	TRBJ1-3	TGTGCCAGCAGTTTAGGGCAGCCAGGCACCATATATTTT	CASSLGQPGTIYF
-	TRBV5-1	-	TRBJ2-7	TGCGCCAGCAGCCCATTCCGGACTTCGAGCTCCTACGAGCAGTACTTC	CASSPFRTSSSYEQYF
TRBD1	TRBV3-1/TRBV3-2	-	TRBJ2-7	TGTGCCAGCAGCCCAACAGGACAGGGTGGCTACGAGCAGTACTTC	CASSPTGQGGYEQYF
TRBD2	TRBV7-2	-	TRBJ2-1	TGTGCCAGCAGCTTACGGACTAGCGGGGGACAGTTCTTC	CASSLRTSGGQFF
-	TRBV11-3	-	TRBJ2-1	TGTGCCAGCAGCTTGTCCCTAGACCTCGTAGTGGATGAGCAGTTCTTC	CASSLSLDLVVDEQFF